Listed below are T cell receptor beta chains from one sample, sequenced in a study of T cell responses to AZD1222 COVID-19 vaccine. The repertoire was sequenced with immunoSEQ multiplex PCR; TCRdb's copy has only in-frame clones and lacks some. Found here are some 150,000 clones, more than 85% of them singletons; the top ten hold less than 2%. This specimen consisted of peripheral blood, obtained on day 0 of AZD1222 vaccination. The receptors were sampled from an adult in good health. Both conserved end residues are trimmed from each CDR3. Fields, in order: J gene, V gene, clone size, CDR3 length, CDR3 protein. Size is stated for part of the rows, as once, few or many counts, or as a class when the clone is expanded.

j_call: TRBJ1-6
v_call: TRBV6-5
clone_size: .
cdr3_length: 13
cdr3_aa: ASSPSGRSGSPLH

j_call: TRBJ2-5
v_call: TRBV5-1
clone_size: .
cdr3_length: 14
cdr3_aa: ASSLARTGRQETQY

j_call: TRBJ2-6
v_call: TRBV7-3
clone_size: once
cdr3_length: 13
cdr3_aa: ASSLVVSGANVLT

j_call: TRBJ1-1
v_call: TRBV14
clone_size: .
cdr3_length: 13
cdr3_aa: ASSASSRGNTEAF

j_call: TRBJ2-1
v_call: TRBV2
clone_size: many
cdr3_length: 14
cdr3_aa: ASSEGLAGGDNEQF

j_call: TRBJ2-3
v_call: TRBV7-9
clone_size: .
cdr3_length: 14
cdr3_aa: ASSQTVGIRPDTQY

j_call: TRBJ1-1
v_call: TRBV6-5
clone_size: .
cdr3_length: 12
cdr3_aa: ASSPPGQGGEAF

j_call: TRBJ1-5
v_call: TRBV27
clone_size: .
cdr3_length: 12
cdr3_aa: ASSWTGENQPQH

j_call: TRBJ1-2
v_call: TRBV5-5
clone_size: once
cdr3_length: 13
cdr3_aa: ASSPQGSNSYGYT

j_call: TRBJ2-1
v_call: TRBV19
clone_size: .
cdr3_length: 10
cdr3_aa: ASSKLYNEQF

j_call: TRBJ1-3
v_call: TRBV3-1/TRBV3-2
clone_size: .
cdr3_length: 13
cdr3_aa: ASSQVQGSGNTIY

j_call: TRBJ2-5
v_call: TRBV27
clone_size: .
cdr3_length: 16
cdr3_aa: ASSLIGPDPQALETQY

j_call: TRBJ2-2
v_call: TRBV7-6
clone_size: .
cdr3_length: 12
cdr3_aa: ASRWTIGAGELF